This is a list of T cell receptor beta chains from one sample in a study of control samples from healthy donors and cancer patients. Some clones are missing from TCRdb's copy, which holds only in-frame ones; the method was immunoSEQ multiplex PCR. Of under 150,000 clones in the sample, about 95% were seen once. Sequenced input: blood. Source of these receptors: a man in his thirties or forties in good health. The CDR3 runs from the conserved cysteine through the conserved F or W. The D gene is left open where the match is weak. The size field is filled for only some rows; it gives once, few, many or a size class.

>TRBV6-4|NA|NA|TRBJ2-3
TGTGCCAGCAGTGACTTAGGGGTAGGAACAGATACGCAGTATTTT
CASSDLGVGTDTQYF
>TRBV4-2|few|TRBD1|TRBJ2-7
TGTGCCAGCAGCCGCCTGCATGGACAGGGCCCCTTCTACGAGCAGTACTTC
CASSRLHGQGPFYEQYF
>TRBV19|NA|TRBD1|TRBJ2-5
TGTGCCAGTAGTTCCACAGGGGGAGAGACCCAGTACTTC
CASSSTGGETQYF
>TRBV4-2|NA|NA|TRBJ1-5
TGTGCCAGCAGCCAAGATAGGAGCGGCTCTTGGCCCCAGCATTTT
CASSQDRSGSWPQHF
>TRBV27|NA|NA|TRBJ1-6
TGTGCCAGCAGTCCGACCCGGACGAGGAATAATTCACCCCTCCACTTT
CASSPTRTRNNSPLHF
>TRBV7-2|NA|NA|TRBJ2-3
TGTGCCAGCAGCTTACGAGGAGGTAGCACAGATACGCAGTATTTT
CASSLRGGSTDTQYF
>TRBV2|NA|TRBD1|TRBJ1-1
TGTGCCAGCAGTGAAAGGACAGGGTGGAGCCTTATGAACACTGAAGCTTTCTTT
CASSERTGWSLMNTEAFF
>TRBV6-6|NA|TRBD1|TRBJ1-4
TGTGCCAGCGGGACAGGCGTCGAAAAACTGTTTTTT
CASGTGVEKLFF
>TRBV19|NA|TRBD1|TRBJ2-2
TGTGCCAGTAAACCGGGACAGCTCAACACCGGGGAGCTGTTTTTT
CASKPGQLNTGELFF
>TRBV2|NA|NA|TRBJ1-5
TGTGCCAGCAGTGGGAGCGGAGGGAATCAGCCCCAGCATTTT
CASSGSGGNQPQHF
>TRBV5-8|NA|NA|TRBJ1-5
TGTGCCAGCAGCGCGTCTGTTTATAGCAATCAGCCCCGGCATTTT
CASSASVYSNQPRHF
>TRBV28|NA|TRBD1|TRBJ2-6
TGTGCCAGCAGTTTATTGACAGGGTGGGGGTTGGGCACTGGGGCCAACGTCCTGACTTTC
CASSLLTGWGLGTGANVLTF
>TRBV11-2|NA|NA|TRBJ2-5
TGTGCCAGCAGCTTAACCCCAGGGACCCGCGCGGAGACCCAGTACTTC
CASSLTPGTRAETQYF
>TRBV30|NA|NA|TRBJ2-7
TGTGCCTGGAGTGTATCTGCGGGGTTCGAGCAGTACTTC
CAWSVSAGFEQYF
>TRBV4-1|NA|NA|TRBJ2-1
TGCGCCAGCAGCCAAGATGGGGGGAACCCCTACAATGAGCAGTTCTTC
CASSQDGGNPYNEQFF
>TRBV6-2/TRBV6-3|few|NA|TRBJ2-3
TGTGCCAGCAGTCACGGGGCCGATTCGGAGCCAGATACGCAGTATTTT
CASSHGADSEPDTQYF
>TRBV18|once|NA|TRBJ2-5
TGTGCCAGCTCACCAAAAGAGACCCAGTACTTC
CASSPKETQYF
>TRBV3-1/TRBV3-2|NA|NA|TRBJ2-3
TGTGCCAGCAGCCAAGAGACCCATACGCAGTATTTT
CASSQETHTQYF
>TRBV9|NA|NA|TRBJ1-1
TGTGCCAGCAGCGTAGACAACAGTAACACTGAAGCTTTCTTT
CASSVDNSNTEAFF
>TRBV7-9|once|TRBD2|TRBJ2-1
TGTGCCAGCAGCTTAGAACTAGCGGGGGGCCCGAGCTCCTACAATGAGCAGTTCTTC
CASSLELAGGPSSYNEQFF
>TRBV29-1|NA|TRBD2|TRBJ2-3
TGCAGCGTACGACTAGCCCCAGATACGCAGTATTTT
CSVRLAPDTQYF
>TRBV11-2|NA|NA|TRBJ2-7
TGTGCCAGCAGCCTTCTGTCGGACTACTCCTACGAGCAGTACTTC
CASSLLSDYSYEQYF
>TRBV28|NA|NA|TRBJ1-5
TGTGCCAGCAGTTCAACTGGGGAGGGTCGGAGCAATCAGCCCCAGCATTTT
CASSSTGEGRSNQPQHF
>TRBV4-1|NA|NA|TRBJ1-2
TGCGCCAGCAGCCTAAGCAGGGGAGATTATGGCTACACCTTC
CASSLSRGDYGYTF
>TRBV5-1|NA|NA|TRBJ2-1
TGCGCCAGCAGCCCCAGTATCTACAGGTCCGAGGAGCAGTTCTTC
CASSPSIYRSEEQFF
>TRBV7-2|NA|TRBD2|TRBJ2-7
TGTGCCAGCAGCACCCCCCCGGGGAATTGGGAGGGGGAGCAGTACTTC
CASSTPPGNWEGEQYF
>TRBV7-6|NA|NA|TRBJ2-7
TGTGCCAGCAGCTTAGTACGGGGCGGCGAGCAGTACTTC
CASSLVRGGEQYF
>TRBV3-1/TRBV3-2|NA|NA|TRBJ1-2
TGTGCCAGCAGCCAAGTCCCGACTGGCTACACCTTC
CASSQVPTGYTF
>TRBV28|NA|NA|TRBJ1-5
TGTGCCAGCAGTTTGGAGACGGGACCCTGGGGCAATCAGCCCCAGCATTTT
CASSLETGPWGNQPQHF
>TRBV9|once|NA|TRBJ2-1
TGTGCCAGCAGCGTAGGGGAAGGGAGATCTTACAATGAGCAGTTCTTC
CASSVGEGRSYNEQFF
>TRBV2|NA|NA|TRBJ2-5
TGTGCCAGCGGGGTCCAAGGGGCGAAGACCCAGTACTTC
CASGVQGAKTQYF
>TRBV7-9|once|NA|TRBJ2-5
TGTGCCAGCAGCCCGATACCATCGGAGACCCAGTACTTC
CASSPIPSETQYF
>TRBV28|NA|NA|TRBJ2-6
TGTGCCAGCAGGGTGATGGGGGCCAACGTCCTGACTTTC
CASRVMGANVLTF
>TRBV6-5|NA|NA|TRBJ2-7
TGTGCCAGCAAGCCGGACACCAGCTCCTACGAGCAGTACTTC
CASKPDTSSYEQYF
>TRBV18|NA|NA|TRBJ1-1
TGTGCCAGCTCACCCCCAGGGCAACTCGACACTGAAGCTTTCTTT
CASSPPGQLDTEAFF
>TRBV5-5|NA|TRBD1|TRBJ1-6
TGTGCCAGCAGCTTGCAGTCCGGACAGGTGGATTCACCCCTCCACTTT
CASSLQSGQVDSPLHF
>TRBV16|NA|NA|TRBJ2-3
TGTGCCAGCAGCCCCAGCACAGATACGCAGTATTTT
CASSPSTDTQYF
>TRBV9|NA|NA|TRBJ1-2
TGTGCCAGCAGCGCCCTTACGGGCTACACCTTC
CASSALTGYTF
>TRBV5-5|NA|NA|TRBJ2-7
TGTGCCAGCCAAGCCGCCACGATGAACGAGCAGTACTTC
CASQAATMNEQYF
>TRBV7-2|NA|NA|TRBJ1-2
TGTGCCAGCAGCTTAGAGGGCAGGGCGTATGGCTACACCTTC
CASSLEGRAYGYTF
>TRBV3-1/TRBV3-2|NA|NA|TRBJ1-5
TGTGCCAGCAGTCGCCCCTCGAGGAGCAATCAGCCCCAGCATTTT
CASSRPSRSNQPQHF
>TRBV7-9|NA|NA|TRBJ2-5
TGTGCCAGCAGCCCCCGGCCCCAGGGCGACCAAGAGACCCAGTACTTC
CASSPRPQGDQETQYF
>TRBV19|few|TRBD2|TRBJ2-3
TGTGCCAGTAGGGCCGAGCGGGGGAGCACAGATACGCAGTATTTT
CASRAERGSTDTQYF
>TRBV18|NA|NA|TRBJ1-5
TGTGCCAGCTCACCGGTGGGGGGGGCCGGTCAGCCCCAGCATTTT
CASSPVGGAGQPQHF
>TRBV11-3|NA|NA|TRBJ1-1
TGTGCCAGCAGCCAGGGAATAGCTGAAGCTTTCTTT
CASSQGIAEAFF
>TRBV19|NA|NA|TRBJ1-2
TGTGCCAGTAGTTCGGCAGGGGCATTCTATGGCTACACCTTC
CASSSAGAFYGYTF
>TRBV28|once|TRBD1|TRBJ1-2
TGTGCCAGCAGTTCCCAGGGACAGGCTAACTATGGCTACACCTTC
CASSSQGQANYGYTF
>TRBV5-4|NA|NA|TRBJ1-6
TGTGCCAGCAGCTTGGGTCCGAGGACAGACCATAATTCACCCCTCCACTTT
CASSLGPRTDHNSPLHF
>TRBV28|NA|TRBD1|TRBJ1-2
TGTGCCAGCAGTCCTACAGGGGCCCCTAGGGGCTACACCTTC
CASSPTGAPRGYTF
>TRBV7-9|NA|TRBD1|TRBJ1-2
TGTGCCAGCAGCCGTGACAGGGAAAGTGGCTACACCTTC
CASSRDRESGYTF
>TRBV4-3|NA|NA|TRBJ1-6
TGCGCCAGCAGCCAATATCGTGAAGTCGGTCGGGACAATTCACCCCTCCACTTT
CASSQYREVGRDNSPLHF
>TRBV24-1|NA|TRBD1|TRBJ1-1
TGTGCCACCAGTGACCGGACAGGCACTGAAGCTTTCTTT
CATSDRTGTEAFF
>TRBV18|NA|TRBD2|TRBJ2-1
TGTGCCAGCTCACCACCGGGACTAGCGGGGGGGGCCCACAATGAGCAGTTCTTC
CASSPPGLAGGAHNEQFF
>TRBV10-2|NA|TRBD2|TRBJ2-3
TGCGCCAGCAGTGAGAATAGCGGGGGGTACACAGATACGCAGTATTTT
CASSENSGGYTDTQYF